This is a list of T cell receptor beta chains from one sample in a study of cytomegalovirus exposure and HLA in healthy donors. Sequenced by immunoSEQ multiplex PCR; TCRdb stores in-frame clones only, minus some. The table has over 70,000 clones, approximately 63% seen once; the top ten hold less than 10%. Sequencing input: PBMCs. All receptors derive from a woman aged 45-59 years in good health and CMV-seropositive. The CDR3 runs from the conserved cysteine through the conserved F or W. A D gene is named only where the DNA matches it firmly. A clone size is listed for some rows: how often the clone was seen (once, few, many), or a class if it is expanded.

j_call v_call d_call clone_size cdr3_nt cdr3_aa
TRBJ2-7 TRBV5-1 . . TGCGCCAGCAGCCAACAGGGTCTAGGGGACGAGCAGTACTTC CASSQQGLGDEQYF
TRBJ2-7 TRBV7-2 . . TGTGCCAGCAGCTTCATGTCGATGAGTATCCACGAGCAGTACTTC CASSFMSMSIHEQYF
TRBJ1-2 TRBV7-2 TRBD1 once TGTGCCAGCAGCTTAGCGTTTGGGGGGGCGGGACAGGGGGCGCCTGGCTACACCTTC CASSLAFGGAGQGAPGYTF
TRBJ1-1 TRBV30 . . TGTGCCTGGAGTAAAAATCCCGGGACATTGAACACTGAAGCTTTCTTT CAWSKNPGTLNTEAFF
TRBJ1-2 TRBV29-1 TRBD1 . TGCAGCGCGCGGGAACAGGGGGGATATGGCTACACCTTC CSAREQGGYGYTF
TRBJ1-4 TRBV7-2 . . TGTGCCAGCAGCTTAGTGGGGGGGGCATCAACTAATGAAAAACTGTTTTTT CASSLVGGASTNEKLFF
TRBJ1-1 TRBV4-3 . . TGCGCCAGCAGCCAAGGCCTAGTGAACACTGAAGCTTTCTTT CASSQGLVNTEAFF
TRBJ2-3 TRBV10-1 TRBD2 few TGCGCCAGCAGTGTAAGCGGGGGTGACTATACGCAGTATTTT CASSVSGGDYTQYF
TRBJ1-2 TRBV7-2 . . TGTGCCAGCAGCTTAACCGGTGCCTATGGCTACACCTTC CASSLTGAYGYTF
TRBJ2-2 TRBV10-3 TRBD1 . TGTGCCATCAGTGACTGGACAGGGGGCGGGACCGGGGAGCTGTTTTTT CAISDWTGGGTGELFF
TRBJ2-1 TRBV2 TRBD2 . TGTGCCAGCAGGCAATGGGCTAGCGGGGGGCCTAAAAACGGTAATGAGCAGTTCTTC CASRQWASGGPKNGNEQFF
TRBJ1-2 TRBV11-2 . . TGTGCCAGCAGCTTAGATGCTATTTATCACACCTTC CASSLDAIYHTF
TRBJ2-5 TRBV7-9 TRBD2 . TGTGCCAGCAGCTCACCCAGCGGGGGGGCGGAGACCCAGTACTTC CASSSPSGGAETQYF
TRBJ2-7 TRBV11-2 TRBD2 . TGTGCCAGCAGCCAGGGACTAGCGTCCTACGAGCAGTACTTC CASSQGLASYEQYF
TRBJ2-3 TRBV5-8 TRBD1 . TGTGCCAGCAGCCACGGGACAGCTAGCACAGATACGCAGTATTTT CASSHGTASTDTQYF
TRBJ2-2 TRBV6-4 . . TGTGCCAGCAGCGAAGGGGCGGGAACCCTAAGCCGTGGCATCAGGGAGCTGTTTTTT CASSEGAGTLSRGIRELFF
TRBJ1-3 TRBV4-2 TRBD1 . TGTGCCAGCAGCCAAGAAGGGGTGGGGGACAGGGGGTCCAACACCATATATTTT CASSQEGVGDRGSNTIYF
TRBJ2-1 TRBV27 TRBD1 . TGTGCCAGCAGCTTGACAGGGGCGATTTACAATGAGCAGTTCTTC CASSLTGAIYNEQFF
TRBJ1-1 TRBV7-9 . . TGTGCCAGCAGCTTAGTGGGGGCCCCGCTCGACGAAGCTTTCTTT CASSLVGAPLDEAFF
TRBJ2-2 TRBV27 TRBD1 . TGTGCCACCCGGTTGGGGACAGTAAACACCGGGGAGCTGTTTTTT CATRLGTVNTGELFF
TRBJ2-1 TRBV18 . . TGTGCCAGCTCACCACTTACAGGGAGCTATGAGCAGTTCTTC CASSPLTGSYEQFF
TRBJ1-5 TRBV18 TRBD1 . TGTGCCAGCTCACCACCGACAGGGAGCAATCAGCCCCAGCATTTT CASSPPTGSNQPQHF
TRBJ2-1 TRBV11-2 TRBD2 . TGTGCCAGCAGCTTAAGAATCGGGACTAGCGAACGCAATGAGCAGTTCTTC CASSLRIGTSERNEQFF
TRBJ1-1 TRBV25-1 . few TGTGCCAGCAGTGAATATGGAGAGGCAAGCTCTGAAGCTTTCTTT CASSEYGEASSEAFF
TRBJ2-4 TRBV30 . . TGTGCCTGGAGACCACAGGGTTTACCCAAAAACATTCAGTACTTC CAWRPQGLPKNIQYF
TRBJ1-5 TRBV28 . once TGTGCCAGCAGTTTCTCCGGGAATCAGCCCCAGCATTTT CASSFSGNQPQHF
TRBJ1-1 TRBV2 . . TGTGCCACCTTCTCACAGGGCGGGGGCACTGAAGCTTTCTTT CATFSQGGGTEAFF
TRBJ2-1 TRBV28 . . TGTGCCAGCAGTCCCTTGAAAAGGAGCACCTACAATGAGCAGTTCTTC CASSPLKRSTYNEQFF
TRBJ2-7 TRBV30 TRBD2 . TGTGCCTGGACACTAGCGGGGTTCTACGAGCAGTACTTC CAWTLAGFYEQYF
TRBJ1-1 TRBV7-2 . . TGTGCCAAAACTCAGGGGTTTGAAGCTTTCTTT CAKTQGFEAFF
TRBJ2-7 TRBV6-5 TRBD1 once TGTGCCAGCAGACCCGGGACAGGGATCTACGAGCAGTACTTC CASRPGTGIYEQYF
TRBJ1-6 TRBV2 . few TGTGCCACCAGTGCGAACAGGGATAATTCACCCCTCCACTTT CATSANRDNSPLHF
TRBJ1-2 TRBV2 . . TGTGCCAGCGGACAACAGGGTGGAATGGTGGGCGGCTACACCTTC CASGQQGGMVGGYTF
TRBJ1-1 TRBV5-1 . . TGCGCCAGCAGCTTTCGTAGGGCGGGGGAAAAGACTGAAGCTTTCTTT CASSFRRAGEKTEAFF
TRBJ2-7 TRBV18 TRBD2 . TGTGCCAGCTCGCTCGGGACTAGCGGGGGGTCGTCCTACGAGCAGTACTTC CASSLGTSGGSSYEQYF
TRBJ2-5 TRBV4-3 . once TGCGCCAGCAGCCCATACGACAGCGCTCAAGAGACCCAGTACTTC CASSPYDSAQETQYF
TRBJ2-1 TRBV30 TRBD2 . TGTGCCTGGAGTGCCCATAGCGGGGCCTACAATGAGCAGTTCTTC CAWSAHSGAYNEQFF
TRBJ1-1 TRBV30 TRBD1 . TGTGCCTGGAGTAGGGACAGCTACCTTGAAGCTTTCTTT CAWSRDSYLEAFF
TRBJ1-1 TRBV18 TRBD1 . TGTGCCAGCTCACCGGACAGGCCGAACACTGAAGCTTTCTTT CASSPDRPNTEAFF
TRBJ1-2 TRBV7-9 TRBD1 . TGTGCCAGCAGCGCACAGGGGGCGAATGAAGGCTACACCTTC CASSAQGANEGYTF
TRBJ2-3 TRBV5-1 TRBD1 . TGCGCCAGCAGCTTGGGTCACACAGGGGGCGAAGATACGCAGTATTTT CASSLGHTGGEDTQYF
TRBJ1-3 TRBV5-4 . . TGTGCCAGCAGCTTCAGTCCTGCTCCTAGCTCTGGAAACACCATATATTTT CASSFSPAPSSGNTIYF
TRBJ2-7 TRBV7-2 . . TGTGCCAGCAGCACGCAAACTAGCTCCTACGAGCAGTACTTC CASSTQTSSYEQYF
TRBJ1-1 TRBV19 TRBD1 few TGTGCCAGTAGTCGGGGGGGACAGGGAGTGAACACTGAAGCTTTCTTT CASSRGGQGVNTEAFF
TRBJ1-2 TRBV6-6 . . TGTGCCAGCAGTTCTTCCAGACAGGACAACTATGGCTACACCTTC CASSSSRQDNYGYTF
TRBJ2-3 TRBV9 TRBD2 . TGTGCCAGCAGCGTAGTGGGACTACACACAGATACGCAGTATTTT CASSVVGLHTDTQYF
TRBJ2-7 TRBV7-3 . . TGTGCCAGCAGCCCATCGGGATCCTACGAGCAGTACTTC CASSPSGSYEQYF
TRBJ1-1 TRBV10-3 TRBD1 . TGTGCCATCAGGACGGGACAGCAGAACACTGAAGCTTTCTTT CAIRTGQQNTEAFF